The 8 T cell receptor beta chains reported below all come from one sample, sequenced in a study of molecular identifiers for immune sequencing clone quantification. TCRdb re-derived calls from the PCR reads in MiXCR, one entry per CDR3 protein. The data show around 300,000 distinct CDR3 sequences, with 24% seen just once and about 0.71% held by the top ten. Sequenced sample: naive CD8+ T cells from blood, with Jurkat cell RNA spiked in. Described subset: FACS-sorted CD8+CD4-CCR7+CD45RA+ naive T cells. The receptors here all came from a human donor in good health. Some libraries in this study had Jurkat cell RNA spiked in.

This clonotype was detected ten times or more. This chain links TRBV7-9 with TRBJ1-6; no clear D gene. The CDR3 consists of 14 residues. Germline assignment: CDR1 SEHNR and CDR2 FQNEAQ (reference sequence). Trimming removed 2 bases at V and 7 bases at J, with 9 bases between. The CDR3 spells CASSLRQANSPLHF. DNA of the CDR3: TGTGCCAGCAGCTTAAGGCAGGCCAATTCACCCCTCCACTTT.

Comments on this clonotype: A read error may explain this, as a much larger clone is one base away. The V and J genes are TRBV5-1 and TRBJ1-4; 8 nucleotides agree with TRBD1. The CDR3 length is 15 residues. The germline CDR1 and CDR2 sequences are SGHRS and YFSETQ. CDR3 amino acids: CASSGGTGPNEKQFF. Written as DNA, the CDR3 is TGCGCCAGCAGCGGAGGGACAGGACCCAATGAAAAACAGTTTTTT.

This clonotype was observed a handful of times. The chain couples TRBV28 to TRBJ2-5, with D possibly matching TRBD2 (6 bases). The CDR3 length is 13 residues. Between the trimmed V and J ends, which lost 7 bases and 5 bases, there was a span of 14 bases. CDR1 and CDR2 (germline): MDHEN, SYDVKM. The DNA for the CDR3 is TGTGCCAGCAATCGGGAGAGCCACGAGACCCAGTACTTC. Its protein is CASNRESHETQYF.

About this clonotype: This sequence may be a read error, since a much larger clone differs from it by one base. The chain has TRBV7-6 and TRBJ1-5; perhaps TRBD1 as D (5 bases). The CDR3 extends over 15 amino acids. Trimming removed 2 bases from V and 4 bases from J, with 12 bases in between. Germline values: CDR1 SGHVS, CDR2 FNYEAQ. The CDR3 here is CASSLNGASNQPQHF. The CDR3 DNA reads TGTGCCAGCAGCTTAAATGGGGCGTCTAATCAGCCCCAGCATTTT.

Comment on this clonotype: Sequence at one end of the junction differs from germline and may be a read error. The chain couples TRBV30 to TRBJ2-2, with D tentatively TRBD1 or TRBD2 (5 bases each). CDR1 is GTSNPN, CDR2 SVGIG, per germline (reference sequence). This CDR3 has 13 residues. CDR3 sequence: CAWSAGFTGELLF. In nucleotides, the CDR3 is TGTGCCTGGAGTGCAGGGTTCACCGGGGAGCTGTTGTTT.

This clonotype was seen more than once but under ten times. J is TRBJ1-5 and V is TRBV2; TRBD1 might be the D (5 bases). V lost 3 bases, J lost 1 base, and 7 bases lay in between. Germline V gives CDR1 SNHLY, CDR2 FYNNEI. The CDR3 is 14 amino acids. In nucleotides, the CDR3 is TGTGCCAGCAGTGAGGGGGACAGCAATCAGCCCCAGCATTTT. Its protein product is CASSEGDSNQPQHF.

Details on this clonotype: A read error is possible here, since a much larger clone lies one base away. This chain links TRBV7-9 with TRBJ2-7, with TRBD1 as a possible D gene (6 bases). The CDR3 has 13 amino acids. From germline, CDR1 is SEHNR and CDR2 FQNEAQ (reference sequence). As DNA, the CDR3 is TGTGCCCGCAGCCGTGTGGGGGCGGACGAGCAGTACTTC. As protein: CARSRVGADEQYF.

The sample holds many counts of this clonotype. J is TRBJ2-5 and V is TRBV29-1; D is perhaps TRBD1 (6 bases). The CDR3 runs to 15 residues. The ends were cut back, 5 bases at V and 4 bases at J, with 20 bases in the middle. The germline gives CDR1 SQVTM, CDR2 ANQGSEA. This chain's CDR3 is CSVSSGERVGETQYF. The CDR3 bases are TGCAGCGTTAGCTCAGGGGAGAGGGTAGGAGAGACCCAGTACTTC.